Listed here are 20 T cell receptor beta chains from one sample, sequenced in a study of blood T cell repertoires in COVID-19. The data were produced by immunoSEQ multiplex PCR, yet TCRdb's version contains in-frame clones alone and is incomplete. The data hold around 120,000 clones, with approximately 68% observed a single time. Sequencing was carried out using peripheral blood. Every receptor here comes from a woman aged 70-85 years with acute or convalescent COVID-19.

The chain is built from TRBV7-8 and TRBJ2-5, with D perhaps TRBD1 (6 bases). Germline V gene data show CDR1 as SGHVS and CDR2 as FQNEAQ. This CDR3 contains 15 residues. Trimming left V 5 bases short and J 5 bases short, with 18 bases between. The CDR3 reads CASSTQVGAGETQYF. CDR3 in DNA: TGTGCCAGCAGCACCCAGGTGGGGGCAGGGGAGACCCAGTACTTC.

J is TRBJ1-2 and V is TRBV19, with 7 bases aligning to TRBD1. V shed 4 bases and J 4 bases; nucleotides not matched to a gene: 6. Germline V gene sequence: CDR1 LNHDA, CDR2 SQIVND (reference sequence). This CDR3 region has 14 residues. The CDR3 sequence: CASSNSGGGYGYTF. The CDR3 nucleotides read TGTGCCAGTAGTAACTCAGGGGGAGGCTATGGCTACACCTTC.

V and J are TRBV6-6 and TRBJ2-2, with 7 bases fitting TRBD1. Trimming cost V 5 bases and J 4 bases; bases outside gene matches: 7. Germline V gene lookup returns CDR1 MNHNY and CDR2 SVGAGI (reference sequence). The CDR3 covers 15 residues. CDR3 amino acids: CASSPRGQSTGELFF. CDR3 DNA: TGTGCCAGCAGTCCAAGGGGGCAGAGCACCGGGGAGCTGTTTTTT.

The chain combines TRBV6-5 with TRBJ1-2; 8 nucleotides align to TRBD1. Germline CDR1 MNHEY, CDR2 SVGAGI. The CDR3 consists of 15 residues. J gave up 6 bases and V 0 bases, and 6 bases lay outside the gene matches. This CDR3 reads CASSYSGQGTDGYTF. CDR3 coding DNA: TGTGCCAGCAGTTACTCCGGACAGGGTACGGATGGCTACACCTTC.

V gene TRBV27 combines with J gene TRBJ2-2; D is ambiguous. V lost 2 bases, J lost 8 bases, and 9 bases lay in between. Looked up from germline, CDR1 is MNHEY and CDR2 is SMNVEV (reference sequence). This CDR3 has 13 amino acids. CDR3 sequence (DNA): TGTGCCAGCAGTTTAACCTGGAGTGGGGAGCTGTTTTTT. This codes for CASSLTWSGELFF.

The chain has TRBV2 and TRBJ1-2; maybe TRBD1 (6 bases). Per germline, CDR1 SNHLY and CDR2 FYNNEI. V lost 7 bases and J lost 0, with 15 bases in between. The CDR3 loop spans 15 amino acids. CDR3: CASKMDSSANYGYTF. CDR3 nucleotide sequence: TGTGCCAGCAAGATGGACAGTTCCGCTAACTATGGCTACACCTTC. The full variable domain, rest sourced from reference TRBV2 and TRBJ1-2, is EPEVTQTPSHQVTQMGQEVILRCVPISNHLYFYWYRQILGQKVEFLVSFYNNEISEKSEIFDDQFSVERPDGSNFTLKIRSTKLEDSAMYFCASKMDSSANYGYTFGSGTRLTVV.

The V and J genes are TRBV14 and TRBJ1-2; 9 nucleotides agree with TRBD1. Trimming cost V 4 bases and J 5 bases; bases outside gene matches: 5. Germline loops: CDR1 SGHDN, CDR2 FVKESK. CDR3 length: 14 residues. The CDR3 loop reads CASSRPGQGYGYTF. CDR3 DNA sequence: TGTGCCAGCAGCCGACCGGGACAGGGTTATGGCTACACCTTC.

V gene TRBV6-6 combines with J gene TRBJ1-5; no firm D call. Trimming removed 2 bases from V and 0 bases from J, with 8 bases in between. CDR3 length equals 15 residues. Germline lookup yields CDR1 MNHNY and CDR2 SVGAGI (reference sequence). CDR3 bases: TGTGCCAGCAGTTACGCCGGGGATAGCAATCAGCCCCAGCATTTT. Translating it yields CASSYAGDSNQPQHF.

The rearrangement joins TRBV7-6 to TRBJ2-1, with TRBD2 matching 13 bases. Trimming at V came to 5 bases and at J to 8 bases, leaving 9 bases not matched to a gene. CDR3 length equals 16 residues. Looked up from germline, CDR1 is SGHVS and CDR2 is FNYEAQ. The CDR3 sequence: CASSRGTSGNVDEQFF. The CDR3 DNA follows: TGTGCCAGCAGCCGGGGGACTAGCGGGAATGTCGATGAGCAGTTCTTC.

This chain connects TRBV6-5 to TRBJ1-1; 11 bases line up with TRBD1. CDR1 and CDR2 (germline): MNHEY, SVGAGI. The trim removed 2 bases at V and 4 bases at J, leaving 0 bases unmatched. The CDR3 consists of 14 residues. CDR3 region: CASSYGTGGTEAFF. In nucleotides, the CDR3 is TGTGCCAGCAGTTACGGGACAGGGGGCACTGAAGCTTTCTTT.

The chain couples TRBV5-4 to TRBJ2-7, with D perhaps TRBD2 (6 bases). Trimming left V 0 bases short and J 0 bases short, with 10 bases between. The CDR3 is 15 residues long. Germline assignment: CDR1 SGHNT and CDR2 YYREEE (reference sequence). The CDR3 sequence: CASSLAGVYSYEQYF. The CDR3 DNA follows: TGTGCCAGCAGCTTGGCGGGGGTTTACTCCTACGAGCAGTACTTC.

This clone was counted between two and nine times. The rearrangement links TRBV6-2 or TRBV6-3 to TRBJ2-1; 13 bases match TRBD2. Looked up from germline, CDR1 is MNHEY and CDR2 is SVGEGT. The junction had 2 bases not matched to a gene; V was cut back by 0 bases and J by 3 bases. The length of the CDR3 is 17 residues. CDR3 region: CASSYSGTSGIYNEQFF. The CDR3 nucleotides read TGTGCCAGCAGTTACTCGGGGACTAGCGGGATCTACAATGAGCAGTTCTTC.

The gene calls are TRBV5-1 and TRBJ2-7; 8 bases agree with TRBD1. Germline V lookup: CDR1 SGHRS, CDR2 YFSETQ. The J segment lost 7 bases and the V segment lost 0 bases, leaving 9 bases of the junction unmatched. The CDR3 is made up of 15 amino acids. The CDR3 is CASSLDFQGAREQYF. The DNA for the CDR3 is TGCGCCAGCAGCTTGGATTTCCAGGGGGCCAGGGAGCAGTACTTC.

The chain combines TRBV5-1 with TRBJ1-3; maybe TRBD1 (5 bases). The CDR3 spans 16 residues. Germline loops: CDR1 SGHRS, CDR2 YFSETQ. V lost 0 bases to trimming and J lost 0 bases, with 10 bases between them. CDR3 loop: CASSLVGRDSGNTIYF. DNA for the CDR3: TGCGCCAGCAGCTTGGTCGGCAGGGACTCTGGAAACACCATATATTTT.

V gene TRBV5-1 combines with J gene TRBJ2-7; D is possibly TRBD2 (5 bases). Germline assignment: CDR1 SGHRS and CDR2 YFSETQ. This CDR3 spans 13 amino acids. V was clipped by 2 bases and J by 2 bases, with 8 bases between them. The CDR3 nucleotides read TGCGCCAGCAGCTTTACTAGTCCCTACGAGCAGTACTTC. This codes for CASSFTSPYEQYF.

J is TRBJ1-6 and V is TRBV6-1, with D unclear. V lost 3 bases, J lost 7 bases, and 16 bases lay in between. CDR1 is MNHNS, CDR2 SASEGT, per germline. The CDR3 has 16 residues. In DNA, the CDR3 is TGTGCCAGCAGTGACCCCGCGGGTCACATCAATTCACCCCTCCACTTT. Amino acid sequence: CASSDPAGHINSPLHF.

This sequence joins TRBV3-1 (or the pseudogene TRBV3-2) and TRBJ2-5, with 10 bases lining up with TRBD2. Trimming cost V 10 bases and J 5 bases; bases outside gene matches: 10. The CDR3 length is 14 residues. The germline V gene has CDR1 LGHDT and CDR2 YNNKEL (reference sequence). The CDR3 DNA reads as TGTGCCACCGATAGCGGGGGGAGGAGGGAGACCCAGTACTTC. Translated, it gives CATDSGGRRETQYF.

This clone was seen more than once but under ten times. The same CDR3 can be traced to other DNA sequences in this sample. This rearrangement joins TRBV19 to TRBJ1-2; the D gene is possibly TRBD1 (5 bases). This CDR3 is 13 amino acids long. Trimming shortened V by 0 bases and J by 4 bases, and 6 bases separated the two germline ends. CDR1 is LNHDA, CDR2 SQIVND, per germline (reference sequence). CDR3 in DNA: TGTGCCAGTAGTATAGATAGGGGCTATGGCTACACCTTC. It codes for CASSIDRGYGYTF.

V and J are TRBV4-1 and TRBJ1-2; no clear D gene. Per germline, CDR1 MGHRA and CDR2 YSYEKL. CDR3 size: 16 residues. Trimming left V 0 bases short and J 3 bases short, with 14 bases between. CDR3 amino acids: CASSQDQSGGDYGYTF. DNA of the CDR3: TGCGCCAGCAGCCAAGATCAGTCGGGAGGTGACTATGGCTACACCTTC.

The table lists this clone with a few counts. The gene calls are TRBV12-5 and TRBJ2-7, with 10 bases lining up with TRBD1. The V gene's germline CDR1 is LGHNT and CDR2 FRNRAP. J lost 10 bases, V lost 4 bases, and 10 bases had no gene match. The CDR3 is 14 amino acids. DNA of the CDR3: TGTGCTAGTGGTTCCCGGGACAGGGGAACGGGACAGTACTTC. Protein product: CASGSRDRGTGQYF. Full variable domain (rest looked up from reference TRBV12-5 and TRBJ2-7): DARVTQTPRHKVTEMGQEVTMRCQPILGHNTVFWYRQTMMQGLELLAYFRNRAPLDDSGMPKDRFSAEMPDATLATLKIQPSEPRDSAVYFCASGSRDRGTGQYFGPGTRLTVT.